The 19 T cell receptor beta chains below all came from one sample that was sequenced in a study of blood T cell repertoires in COVID-19. Measured with immunoSEQ multiplex PCR; TCRdb has only the in-frame clones, and not every one. This sample has fewer than 350,000 clones, with 90% found just once. Specimen: peripheral blood. The receptor set was obtained from a woman in her thirties with COVID-19, enrolled during active disease.

This clone was detected once. The gene calls are TRBV6-5 and TRBJ1-1; D gene ambiguous. V lost 6 bases and J lost 5, with 10 bases in between. The CDR3 is 12 amino acids. Germline V gene lookup returns CDR1 MNHEY and CDR2 SVGAGI. CDR3 in DNA: TGTGCCAGCAGCCGCGGGAGAACTGAAGCTTTCTTT. Amino acids: CASSRGRTEAFF.

The chain joins TRBV5-4 to TRBJ2-1; 7 positions agree with TRBD2. CDR1 is SGHNT and CDR2 is YYREEE in the germline V gene (reference sequence). The CDR3 consists of 15 residues. Trimming took 3 bases from V and 3 from J; bases not matched to a gene: 6. CDR3 loop: CASSSSLALYNEQFF. DNA for the CDR3: TGTGCCAGCAGCTCCTCACTAGCGCTCTACAATGAGCAGTTCTTC.

The V and J genes are TRBV5-1 and TRBJ1-1, with D maybe TRBD1 (6 bases). The CDR3 extends over 15 amino acids. Trimming took 0 bases from V and 4 from J, leaving 13 bases between them. The germline CDR1 and CDR2 sequences are SGHRS and YFSETQ. The CDR3 DNA sequence: TGCGCCAGCAGCTTGGCGGGAGGAGGGGGCACTGAAGCTTTCTTT. Its translation: CASSLAGGGGTEAFF. Looking up the rest from reference TRBV5-1 and TRBJ1-1 gives the full variable domain: KAGVTQTPRYLIKTRGQQVTLSCSPISGHRSVSWYQQTPGQGLQFLFEYFSETQRNKGNFPGRFSGRQFSNSRSEMNVSTLELGDSALYLCASSLAGGGGTEAFFGQGTRLTVV.

The V gene is TRBV19, the J gene TRBJ1-5, with D tentatively TRBD1 (5 bases). The CDR3 runs to 13 residues. The V gene lost 5 bases and the J gene lost 7 bases, with 12 bases spanning the gap. Germline CDR1 LNHDA, CDR2 SQIVND (reference sequence). As DNA, the CDR3 is TGTGCCAGTAGTCCCGACAGCCGGCAGCCCCAGCATTTT. It is translated as CASSPDSRQPQHF.

The CDR3 nucleotides are TGTGCCAGCAGTCCCGGACTAGCGGGAAGAAATGAGCAGTTCTTC. Its protein is CASSPGLAGRNEQFF. The J gene is TRBJ2-1, the V gene TRBV6-2 or TRBV6-3; 12 nucleotides agree with TRBD2. The CDR3 is 15 residues long. J gave up 7 bases and V 5 bases, and 6 bases lay outside the gene matches. CDR1 is MNHEY and CDR2 is SVGEGT in the germline V gene.

The V gene is TRBV9, the J gene TRBJ2-1; 8 bases map to TRBD2. The V and J ends lost 4 bases and 5 bases, in that order; junction bases with no gene match: 11. The germline V gene has CDR1 SGDLS and CDR2 YYNGEE. The CDR3 is 16 amino acids. The CDR3 sequence is CASSRWGTRPDNEQFF. CDR3 nucleotide sequence: TGTGCCAGCAGCCGGTGGGGGACTAGACCTGACAATGAGCAGTTCTTC.

The chain uses TRBV11-2 and TRBJ2-1; 9 positions match TRBD2. CDR1 and CDR2 (germline): SGHAT, FQNNGV. V gave up 1 base and J gave up 2 bases; unmatched junction bases: 6. The length of the CDR3 is 17 residues. The CDR3 region is CASSLGSGRPPYNEQFF. CDR3 bases: TGTGCCAGCAGCTTAGGGAGCGGGAGGCCCCCCTACAATGAGCAGTTCTTC.

The V gene is TRBV12-3 or TRBV12-4, the J gene TRBJ2-1; TRBD2 might be the D (5 bases). The CDR3 totals 13 residues. The V end was cut by 3 bases, the J end by 15 bases, with 18 bases between. This CDR3 is CASSFSTITNPFF. As DNA, the CDR3 is TGTGCCAGCAGTTTCTCGACTATAACAAACCCGTTCTTC.

The CDR3 loop is CASRQGAITEAFF. In nucleotides, the CDR3 is TGCGCCAGCAGGCAGGGGGCCATTACTGAAGCTTTCTTT. The V and J genes are TRBV5-1 and TRBJ1-1, with 8 bases aligning to TRBD1. With V trimmed by 5 bases and J by 5 bases, 5 bases remained unmatched. In germline, CDR1 is SGHRS, CDR2 YFSETQ. The CDR3 runs to 13 residues.

This chain uses TRBV10-3 with TRBJ2-2; 8 positions agree with TRBD1. CDR1 and CDR2 (germline): ENHRY, SYGVKD. V was clipped by 11 bases and J by 4 bases; unmatched bases: 9. The CDR3 loop spans 14 amino acids. This CDR3 reads CASQGQGGTGELFF. The DNA for the CDR3 is TGTGCCTCCCAAGGACAGGGTGGCACCGGGGAGCTGTTTTTT.

The gene calls are TRBV2 and TRBJ2-7; 10 bases fit TRBD1. The ends lost 5 bases at V and 5 bases at J; junction bases unmatched: 9. The CDR3 loop spans 15 amino acids. CDR1 SNHLY and CDR2 FYNNEI come from the germline V gene. The CDR3 loop reads CASSLTGQGIDEQYF. The CDR3 bases are TGTGCCAGCAGTTTAACGGGACAGGGGATCGACGAGCAGTACTTC.

The chain carries TRBV19 and TRBJ1-1, with a possible D match to TRBD1 (6 bases). The CDR3 sequence is 14 residues long. Germline V gives CDR1 LNHDA, CDR2 SQIVND (reference sequence). V dropped 5 bases and J dropped 6 bases, with 16 bases sitting between them. The CDR3 coding sequence is TGTGCCAGTAGTTTAGCTACACAGGGCCCTGAAGCTTTCTTT. Encoded protein: CASSLATQGPEAFF.

The CDR3 bases are TGCGCCAGCAGCCAAGAACTAGCGGAGAGCTACAATGAGCAGTTCTTC. Protein product: CASSQELAESYNEQFF. The chain recombines TRBV4-1 with TRBJ2-1, with 8 nucleotides matching TRBD2. J lost 3 bases, V lost 0 bases, and 4 bases had no gene match. This CDR3 comprises 16 residues. Germline V gives CDR1 MGHRA, CDR2 YSYEKL.

The chain couples TRBV6-6 to TRBJ2-7; TRBD2 is a possible D gene (6 bases). Trimming stripped 7 bases from V and 2 bases from J, with 18 bases between. This CDR3 has 15 amino acids. Germline assignment: CDR1 MNHNY and CDR2 SVGAGI (reference sequence). The CDR3 sequence: CASNPLGRGAYEQYF. The DNA for the CDR3 is TGTGCCAGCAACCCCCTGGGGCGCGGGGCCTACGAGCAGTACTTC.

This CDR3 is CASSLAGGNAKNIQYF. CDR3 DNA sequence: TGTGCCAGCAGCTTGGCAGGGGGCAACGCCAAAAACATTCAGTACTTC. This chain joins TRBV7-2 and TRBJ2-4, with 8 positions matching TRBD1. This CDR3 contains 16 residues. CDR1 is SGHTA and CDR2 is FQGNSA in the germline V gene. J was trimmed by 1 base and V by 3 bases; bases with no gene match: 5.

The V call is TRBV6-5, the J call TRBJ1-5; D is undetermined. V shed 0 bases and J shed 9 bases, with 12 bases lying between them. There are 14 residues in the CDR3. Germline V lookup: CDR1 MNHEY, CDR2 SVGAGI. CDR3 region: CASSYSGGLGPQHF. The CDR3, as DNA: TGTGCCAGCAGTTACTCCGGAGGCCTGGGGCCCCAGCATTTT.

This clone was seen at least ten times. This chain links TRBV10-3 with TRBJ1-5, with a tentative D call TRBD1 (5 bases). The CDR3 consists of 13 residues. V was shortened by 8 bases and J by 3 bases, with 11 bases between the two germline ends. Germline CDR1 ENHRY, CDR2 SYGVKD. Written as DNA, the CDR3 is TGTGCCATCTCGGACACTAACAATCAGCCCCAGCATTTT. Translation: CAISDTNNQPQHF.

The chain employs TRBV28 and TRBJ2-7; D gene ambiguous. This CDR3 comprises 12 residues. With 1 base removed from V and 3 bases from J, the gap between germline ends came to 4 bases. Germline assignment: CDR1 MDHEN and CDR2 SYDVKM. CDR3 amino acids: CASSLSYYEQYF. The DNA of the CDR3 is TGTGCCAGCAGTTTATCTTACTACGAGCAGTACTTC.

The rearrangement uses TRBV18 and TRBJ2-5; TRBD1 might be the D (6 bases). CDR1 and CDR2 (germline): KGHSH, LQKENI. This CDR3 has 14 residues. Trimming removed 3 bases at V and 2 bases at J, with 10 bases between. CDR3 loop: CASSPGRGQETQYF. In DNA, the CDR3 is TGTGCCAGCTCACCGGGAAGGGGGCAAGAGACCCAGTACTTC. The variable domain in full, completed from reference TRBV18 and TRBJ2-5, reads NAGVMQNPRHLVRRRGQEARLRCSPMKGHSHVYWYRQLPEEGLKFMVYLQKENIIDESGMPKERFSAEFPKEGPSILRIQQVVRGDSAAYFCASSPGRGQETQYFGPGTRLLVL.